The following is a TCR beta chain sequence with its context. This record comes from a study of control samples from healthy donors and cancer patients. Libraries were prepared by immunoSEQ multiplex PCR; TCRdb keeps only in-frame clonotypes and omits some of them. The data hold approximately 140,000 clones, with about 90% observed a single time. In germline, CDR1 is MNHEY, CDR2 SVGAGI. The junction had 9 bases not matched to a gene; V was cut back by 5 bases and J by 4 bases. CDR3 length: 15 amino acids. Sequencing was done on a sample of PBMCs. The receptor's source is a man aged 50 or older with head and neck cancer. The chain uses TRBV6-5 and TRBJ1-2; 8 bases match TRBD1. The CDR3 protein is CASSTPGQGGYGYTF. DNA of the CDR3: TGTGCCAGCAGTACACCAGGACAGGGCGGCTATGGCTACACCTTC.